These T cell receptor beta chains were read from a single sample in a study of response to subunit inactivated influenza vaccine. One entry per CDR3 protein results from TCRdb running MiXCR on the RT-PCR reads. The sample lists approximately 530,000 distinct CDR3 sequences; 6.5% to 8% were seen once. The source material was PBMCs from blood, sampled roughly 24 months after vaccination. The receptor set was obtained from a man between 50 and 70 years old who received an inactivated influenza vaccine. CDR3s include the opening cysteine and the closing phenylalanine or tryptophan. D genes are given only for firm matches. Expanded clones get a size class; other rows say once, few or many, or leave the size out.

J: TRBJ2-1
V: TRBV5-1
D: -
size: few
CDR3: CASRQGSNEQFF
DNA: TGCGCCAGCAGGCAAGGGAGCAATGAGCAGTTCTTC

J: TRBJ1-3
V: TRBV6-5
D: -
size: few
CDR3: CASSYRTDSNTIYF
DNA: TGTGCCAGCAGTTACCGGACTGACTCAAACACCATATATTTT

J: TRBJ1-6
V: TRBV5-6
D: -
size: -
CDR3: CASNILSWGQDNSPLHF
DNA: TGTGCCAGTAATATACTAAGTTGGGGACAAGACAATTCACCCCTCCACTTT

J: TRBJ2-3
V: TRBV7-9
D: TRBD2
size: few
CDR3: CASSLSGRASDTQYF
DNA: TGTGCCAGCAGCTTAAGCGGGAGGGCTTCAGATACGCAGTATTTT

J: TRBJ2-3
V: TRBV7-9
D: -
size: -
CDR3: CASSSGTVSDTQYF
DNA: TGTGCCAGCAGCTCGGGGACGGTGTCAGATACGCAGTATTTT

J: TRBJ2-2
V: TRBV7-2
D: TRBD2
size: -
CDR3: CASSPGLAYTGELFF
DNA: TGTGCCAGCAGCCCCGGACTAGCCTACACCGGGGAGCTGTTTTTT

J: TRBJ2-2
V: TRBV10-3
D: -
size: few
CDR3: CAISVETELTGELFF
DNA: TGTGCCATCAGTGTTGAGACGGAACTCACCGGGGAGCTGTTTTTT

J: TRBJ1-1
V: TRBV12-3/TRBV12-4
D: -
size: -
CDR3: CASSSRRIMNTEAFF
DNA: TGTGCCAGCAGTTCCCGACGGATTATGAACACTGAAGCTTTCTTT

J: TRBJ2-7
V: TRBV5-6
D: -
size: -
CDR3: CASSFLDQNNEQYF
DNA: TGTGCCAGCAGCTTTCTAGACCAGAACAACGAGCAGTACTTC

J: TRBJ2-5
V: TRBV5-1
D: -
size: few
CDR3: CASSFLGKVETQYF
DNA: TGCGCCAGCAGCTTCTTGGGGAAGGTAGAGACCCAGTACTTC

J: TRBJ1-1
V: TRBV12-3/TRBV12-4
D: -
size: many
CDR3: CASSPLAGPGTEAFF
DNA: TGTGCCAGCAGTCCCCTTGCGGGGCCCGGCACTGAAGCTTTCTTT

J: TRBJ2-5
V: TRBV20-1
D: -
size: many
CDR3: CSARQTGMRETQYF
DNA: TGCAGTGCTAGACAAACAGGGATGCGAGAGACCCAGTACTTC

J: TRBJ2-5
V: TRBV10-3
D: -
size: -
CDR3: CAISENSQDAGEKTQYF
DNA: TGTGCCATCAGTGAGAACAGCCAGGACGCAGGGGAAAAGACCCAGTACTTC

J: TRBJ2-1
V: TRBV20-1
D: TRBD2
size: many
CDR3: CSARESSGTYNEQFF
DNA: TGCAGTGCTAGAGAGTCAAGCGGGACCTACAATGAGCAGTTCTTC

J: TRBJ1-2
V: TRBV29-1
D: -
size: -
CDR3: CSVEDLAGYGYTF
DNA: TGCAGCGTTGAAGACCTAGCGGGGTATGGCTACACCTTC

J: TRBJ2-1
V: TRBV20-1
D: TRBD2
size: many
CDR3: CSARASSGYNEQFF
DNA: TGCAGTGCTAGAGCGTCTAGCGGATACAATGAGCAGTTCTTC

J: TRBJ2-2
V: TRBV7-2
D: -
size: few
CDR3: CASSLRTVTTGELFF
DNA: TGTGCCAGCAGCTTAAGGACAGTGACGACCGGGGAGCTGTTTTTT

J: TRBJ2-3
V: TRBV5-6
D: TRBD2
size: -
CDR3: CASSLGPAGGADTQYF
DNA: TGTGCCAGCAGCTTGGGACCGGCGGGGGGGGCTGATACGCAGTATTTT

J: TRBJ2-1
V: TRBV11-1
D: -
size: many
CDR3: CASSLGAGGEQFF
DNA: TGTGCCAGCAGCTTAGGGGCAGGCGGTGAGCAGTTCTTC

J: TRBJ2-7
V: TRBV3-1
D: -
size: -
CDR3: CASSLRVGTHEQYF
DNA: TGTGCCAGCAGCCTAAGGGTAGGGACCCACGAGCAGTACTTC

J: TRBJ2-3
V: TRBV10-1
D: -
size: -
CDR3: CASSDQYSTDTQYF
DNA: TGCGCCAGCAGTGACCAGTACAGCACAGATACGCAGTATTTT

J: TRBJ2-7
V: TRBV3-1
D: -
size: -
CDR3: CASSRRGNTESYEQYF
DNA: TGTGCCAGCAGCCGAAGGGGGAACACTGAGTCCTACGAGCAGTACTTC

J: TRBJ1-5
V: TRBV6-1
D: -
size: few
CDR3: CATDLSGYSNQPQHF
DNA: TGTGCCACGGACCTCAGTGGATATAGCAATCAGCCCCAGCATTTT

J: TRBJ2-7
V: TRBV20-1
D: TRBD2
size: -
CDR3: CSARSGTRGVEQYF
DNA: TGCAGTGCTAGGTCCGGGACTAGGGGGGTAGAGCAGTACTTC

J: TRBJ2-5
V: TRBV6-2/TRBV6-3
D: -
size: few
CDR3: CASSLRVLGTQYF
DNA: TGTGCCAGCAGTTTACGAGTCCTGGGGACCCAGTACTTC

J: TRBJ2-3
V: TRBV29-1
D: TRBD2
size: few
CDR3: CSVEYRRLAGTDTQYF
DNA: TGCAGCGTTGAGTATCGGAGACTAGCGGGCACAGATACGCAGTATTTT

J: TRBJ2-2
V: TRBV7-8
D: TRBD2
size: -
CDR3: CASSPRLAEYTGELFF
DNA: TGTGCCAGCAGCCCAAGACTAGCGGAATACACCGGGGAGCTGTTTTTT

J: TRBJ1-1
V: TRBV3-1
D: TRBD1
size: few
CDR3: CASSVGQGSTEAFF
DNA: TGTGCCAGCAGCGTTGGACAGGGCAGCACTGAAGCTTTCTTT

J: TRBJ2-3
V: TRBV5-1
D: TRBD1
size: -
CDR3: CASSTQTGNTQYF
DNA: TGCGCCAGCAGCACCCAGACAGGGAATACGCAGTATTTT